This TCR beta chain was recovered during a study of blood T cell repertoires in COVID-19. Overall study context: Acute and convalescent COVID-19 samples came from the United States, Italy and Spain.

The junction had 6 bases not matched to a gene; V was cut back by 0 bases and J by 0 bases. The CDR3 contains 17 residues. The germline V gene has CDR1 SGHRS and CDR2 YFSETQ. This clone was recorded a few times. In the study's own analysis: Estimated nucleated cell counts came from reference gene primer amplification. Using immunoSEQ multiplex PCR, the repertoire was profiled, and TCRdb retains in-frame clones only, with some absent. V and J calls and clone size follow that table, whereas D and trimming were derived from the DNA. Here the sample spans 100,000 to 150,000 clones, roughly 69% being singletons.

This TCR was sampled from a woman in her sixties or seventies with acute or convalescent COVID-19. V and J are TRBV5-1 and TRBJ2-1; 7 nucleotides agree with TRBD1. Material: peripheral blood. The CDR3 DNA reads as TGCGCCAGCAGCTTGGCCGGGACAGCCAGCTCCTACAATGAGCAGTTCTTC. It encodes CASSLAGTASSYNEQFF. The complete variable domain, with remaining parts taken from reference TRBV5-1 and TRBJ2-1, reads KAGVTQTPRYLIKTRGQQVTLSCSPISGHRSVSWYQQTPGQGLQFLFEYFSETQRNKGNFPGRFSGRQFSNSRSEMNVSTLELGDSALYLCASSLAGTASSYNEQFFGPGTRLTVL.